Following are 28 T cell receptor beta chains from one sample sequenced in a study of tumor-infiltrating lymphocytes in localized non-small cell lung cancer. The data were produced by immunoSEQ multiplex PCR, yet TCRdb's version contains in-frame clones alone and is incomplete. The sample has 5,500 to 8,500 clones, about 70% seen once. The sample comprised uninvolved lung tissue not adjacent to the tumor. Receptors were obtained from a human donor with non-small cell lung cancer.

CDR3 in amino acids: CASRSGTGNSPLHF. The CDR3 region has the DNA TGTGCCAGCAGGTCCGGGACAGGCAATTCACCCCTCCACTTT. The chain carries TRBV5-6 and TRBJ1-6; 8 nucleotides line up with TRBD1. Trimming at V came to 5 bases and at J to 7 bases, leaving 5 bases not matched to a gene. This CDR3 is 14 amino acids long. CDR1 is SGHDT and CDR2 is YYEEEE in the germline V gene. The full variable domain, in which reference TRBV5-6 and TRBJ1-6 provide the parts outside the CDR3, is DAGVTQSPTHLIKTRGQQVTLRCSPKSGHDTVSWYQQALGQGPQFIFQYYEEEERQRGNFPDRFSGHQFPNYSSELNVNALLLGDSALYLCASRSGTGNSPLHFGNGTRLTVT.

This clone is medium-sized (0.01 to 0.1%). The CDR3 sequence is CASKEGSNTGELFF. CDR3 nucleotides: TGTGCCAGCAAGGAGGGGTCGAACACCGGGGAGCTGTTTTTT. The chain has TRBV2 and TRBJ2-2, with D perhaps matching TRBD2 (6 bases). The CDR3 totals 14 residues. V was clipped by 7 bases and J by 0 bases, with 9 bases between them. Germline V gene data show CDR1 as SNHLY and CDR2 as FYNNEI.

By frequency in the sample, this clone is medium-sized (0.01 to 0.1%). This rearrangement joins TRBV11-2 to TRBJ2-7; TRBD1 aligns across 7 bases. Germline loops: CDR1 SGHAT, CDR2 FQNNGV. The trim removed 8 bases at V and 4 bases at J, leaving 5 bases unmatched. The CDR3 has 12 residues. The CDR3 DNA sequence: TGTGCCAGCGGTACACAGGGGTACGAGCAGTACTTC. Translated: CASGTQGYEQYF.

The chain carries TRBV9 and TRBJ2-2; maybe TRBD1 (7 bases). V lost 0 bases to trimming and J lost 4 bases, with 10 bases between them. CDR3 size: 15 residues. CDR1 is SGDLS and CDR2 is YYNGEE in the germline V gene. CDR3 amino acids: CASSVAGGSTGELFF. CDR3 sequence (DNA): TGTGCCAGCAGCGTAGCAGGGGGGAGCACCGGGGAGCTGTTTTTT.

This clone has just one count. The chain links TRBV21-1 to TRBJ2-7. TRBV21-1 is deemed a pseudogene. The CDR3 is 15 residues long. The CDR3 protein is CASRFPGLYFYEQYF. The CDR3 DNA is TGTGCCAGCAGATTCCCGGGGCTTTACTTCTACGAGCAGTACTTC.

This sequence joins TRBV6-4 and TRBJ2-6; D remains unclear. CDR1 MRHNA and CDR2 SNTAGT come from the germline V gene. The CDR3 is 14 residues long. Trimming cost V 5 bases and J 0 bases, with 5 bases left between them. The CDR3 protein is CASSLNSGANVLTF. As DNA, the CDR3 is TGTGCCAGCAGTCTAAACTCTGGGGCCAACGTCCTGACTTTC.

The CDR3 protein is CASSEDRGAQETQYF. CDR3 nucleotides: TGTGCCAGCAGTGAAGACAGGGGAGCCCAAGAGACCCAGTACTTC. V usage is TRBV25-1 and J usage is TRBJ2-5; 8 bases match TRBD1. The CDR3 runs to 15 residues. Germline-derived CDR1 and CDR2 are MGHDK and SYGVNS. The trim removed 2 bases at V and 1 base at J, leaving 3 bases unmatched. Drawing the rest from reference TRBV25-1 and TRBJ2-5, the complete variable domain is EADIYQTPRYLVIGTGKKITLECSQTMGHDKMYWYQQDPGMELHLIHYSYGVNSTEKGDLSSESTVSRIRTEHFPLTLESARPSHTSQYLCASSEDRGAQETQYFGPGTRLLVL.

The chain combines TRBV7-6 with TRBJ2-5; D gene uncertain. Germline lookup yields CDR1 SGHVS and CDR2 FNYEAQ. The CDR3 consists of 13 residues. V shed 0 bases and J shed 4 bases, with 6 bases lying between them. The DNA of the CDR3 is TGTGCCAGCAGCTTAGCGAGTCTAGAGACCCAGTACTTC. Protein: CASSLASLETQYF.

This chain uses TRBV13 with TRBJ1-1; D is unresolved. The CDR3 runs 14 residues. Germline V gene lookup returns CDR1 PRHDT and CDR2 FYEKMQ (reference sequence). Trimming cost V 6 bases and J 0 bases, with 11 bases left between them. CDR3 in amino acids: CASRSRPMNTEAFF. DNA of the CDR3: TGTGCCAGCAGGTCCCGGCCTATGAACACTGAAGCTTTCTTT. The full variable domain, rest sourced from reference TRBV13 and TRBJ1-1, is AAGVIQSPRHLIKEKRETATLKCYPIPRHDTVYWYQQGPGQDPQFLISFYEKMQSDKGSIPDRFSAQQFSDYHSELNMSSLELGDSALYFCASRSRPMNTEAFFGQGTRLTVV.

V is TRBV5-1 and J is TRBJ2-3, with 8 bases aligning to TRBD2. The CDR3 runs 16 residues. Trimming removed 0 bases from V and 1 base from J; junction bases left unmatched: 4. Per the germline V gene, CDR1 is SGHRS and CDR2 is YFSETQ. DNA of the CDR3: TGCGCCAGCAGCTTGGCCGGGCGGGGGGGCACAGATACGCAGTATTTT. It translates to CASSLAGRGGTDTQYF.

The chain is built from TRBV30 and TRBJ1-4; D may be TRBD1 (6 bases). The V end was cut by 3 bases, the J end by 4 bases, with 12 bases between. Germline V gene data show CDR1 as GTSNPN and CDR2 as SVGIG (reference sequence). The CDR3 has 14 residues. In DNA form, the CDR3 reads TGTGCCTGGAGGAGGGGCAGGGGTAATGAAAAACTGTTTTTT. Translating it yields CAWRRGRGNEKLFF.

The J gene is TRBJ2-7, the V gene TRBV6-1; D is unclear. The CDR3 runs to 12 residues. V lost 3 bases to trimming and J lost 6 bases, with 9 bases between them. Germline assignment: CDR1 MNHNS and CDR2 SASEGT. CDR3: CASSEVGSEQYF. In nucleotides, the CDR3 is TGTGCCAGCAGTGAGGTAGGGTCCGAGCAGTACTTC.

This clone turned up a few times. CDR3 residues: CASRVGQGNTQYF. The CDR3, as DNA: TGTGCCAGCAGGGTCGGACAGGGAAATACGCAGTATTTT. The gene calls are TRBV5-5 and TRBJ2-3, with TRBD1 matching 8 bases. Trimming removed 5 bases from V and 7 bases from J; junction bases left unmatched: 6. Germline CDR1 reads SGHKS; CDR2 reads YYEKEE (reference sequence). CDR3 length: 13 amino acids.

The gene calls are TRBV27 and TRBJ1-6; no clear D gene. CDR1 is MNHEY, CDR2 SMNVEV, per germline (reference sequence). Deletions cut 2 bases from V and 10 bases from J, with 9 bases between. This CDR3 has 13 amino acids. The chain's CDR3 is CASSLAGSSPLHF. Here the CDR3 DNA reads TGTGCCAGCAGTTTAGCTGGCAGCTCACCCCTCCACTTT.

V usage is TRBV6-1 and J usage is TRBJ1-2; no definite D call. CDR1 and CDR2 from the germline V gene are MNHNS and SASEGT. Trimming stripped 2 bases from V and 2 bases from J, with 9 bases between. The CDR3 consists of 14 residues. As DNA, the CDR3 is TGTGCCAGCAGTGAACAAAACCCCAACTATGGCTACACCTTC. Amino acids: CASSEQNPNYGYTF.

The chain employs TRBV13 and TRBJ2-1; 11 nucleotides align to TRBD2. V was clipped by 5 bases and J by 3 bases; unmatched bases: 12. CDR3 length: 18 amino acids. Germline assignment: CDR1 PRHDT and CDR2 FYEKMQ (reference sequence). The CDR3, as DNA: TGTGCCAGCAGCACTAGCCGATTGGGACTAGCGGACTACAATGAGCAGTTCTTC. The encoded protein is CASSTSRLGLADYNEQFF. The full variable domain, its missing parts supplied by reference TRBV13 and TRBJ2-1, is AAGVIQSPRHLIKEKRETATLKCYPIPRHDTVYWYQQGPGQDPQFLISFYEKMQSDKGSIPDRFSAQQFSDYHSELNMSSLELGDSALYFCASSTSRLGLADYNEQFFGPGTRLTVL.

The table lists this clone with a count of one. The chain employs TRBV28 and TRBJ1-2; unclear D gene. Germline CDR1 and CDR2: MDHEN and SYDVKM. Trimming shortened V by 1 base and J by 8 bases, and 14 bases separated the two germline ends. CDR3 length: 14 residues. The CDR3: CASSLFLTTGGYTF. The CDR3 bases are TGTGCCAGCAGTTTATTTTTAACGACGGGAGGCTACACCTTC.

The chain joins TRBV9 to TRBJ2-6, with 12 bases matching TRBD1. V lost 3 bases and J lost 2; bases outside the gene matches: 6. CDR3 size: 18 residues. The V gene's germline CDR1 is SGDLS and CDR2 YYNGEE. The CDR3 nucleotides are TGTGCCAGCAGCGAGGGGACAGGGGGCTGGGCTGGGGCCAACGTCCTGACTTTC. Translated, it gives CASSEGTGGWAGANVLTF.

The rearrangement links TRBV5-1 to TRBJ2-1; TRBD1 agrees at 9 bases. V lost 4 bases to trimming and J lost 8 bases; unmatched junction nucleotides: 10. Germline V gene lookup returns CDR1 SGHRS and CDR2 YFSETQ. This CDR3 is 15 amino acids long. The CDR3 region is CASSPSGTGWDEQFF. The CDR3 DNA reads as TGCGCCAGCAGCCCCTCCGGGACAGGGTGGGATGAGCAGTTCTTC.

The chain is built from TRBV7-9 and TRBJ1-2; D is perhaps TRBD1 (5 bases). Looked up from germline, CDR1 is SEHNR and CDR2 is FQNEAQ (reference sequence). CDR3 length: 14 residues. V lost 1 base and J lost 4, with 10 bases in between. CDR3 DNA: TGTGCCAGCAGCTTAGACAGGTCCAGCTATGGCTACACCTTC. Amino acid sequence: CASSLDRSSYGYTF.

V is TRBV5-1 and J is TRBJ1-4; D is possibly TRBD1 (5 bases). Germline V CDR1 and CDR2: SGHRS, YFSETQ. The germline V and J ends were trimmed by 1 base and 6 bases, with 13 bases remaining between them. The CDR3 has 15 amino acids. The CDR3 loop is CASSLNGARDEKLFF. In DNA form, the CDR3 reads TGCGCCAGCAGCTTGAACGGGGCGCGGGATGAAAAACTGTTTTTT.

This clone has more than one count but fewer than ten. The chain employs TRBV11-2 and TRBJ1-6; D unresolved. The germline gives CDR1 SGHAT, CDR2 FQNNGV. The CDR3 is 15 amino acids. V was cut by 5 bases and J by 7 bases, with 15 bases left in between. The CDR3 nucleotides are TGTGCCAGCAGCCAAGACACAGTCTGGAATTCACCCCTCCACTTT. This sequence encodes CASSQDTVWNSPLHF.

The chain carries TRBV19 and TRBJ1-4; TRBD1 aligns across 11 bases. This CDR3 contains 13 residues. Germline-derived CDR1 and CDR2 are LNHDA and SQIVND (reference sequence). With 10 bases clipped from V and 10 bases from J, the junction kept 8 bases outside the gene matches. CDR3 in amino acids: CATLGQGARKLFF. In DNA form, the CDR3 reads TGTGCCACCCTTGGACAGGGGGCGCGAAAACTGTTTTTT.

The rearrangement links TRBV10-2 to TRBJ2-2; D not certain. CDR1 is WSHSY and CDR2 is SAAADI in the germline V gene. The V and J ends lost 6 bases and 8 bases respectively, with 13 bases between them. This CDR3 has 13 residues. The chain's CDR3 is CASRAVAPGELFF. The CDR3 DNA is TGCGCCAGCAGGGCGGTAGCCCCGGGGGAGCTGTTTTTT.

V and J are TRBV5-1 and TRBJ1-2, with 7 positions matching TRBD1. The V and J ends lost 4 bases and 4 bases, in that order; junction bases with no gene match: 7. CDR1 and CDR2 (germline): SGHRS, YFSETQ. The CDR3 contains 14 residues. Here the CDR3 reads CASSANRGGYGYTF. CDR3 sequence (DNA): TGCGCCAGCAGCGCAAACAGGGGAGGCTATGGCTACACCTTC.

The CDR3 coding sequence is TGTGCCAGCAGCTTTGGGGGCCCTAATGTATACAATGAGCAGTTCTTC. Its protein is CASSFGGPNVYNEQFF. This chain links TRBV12-1 with TRBJ2-1; the D call in the table, TRBD1, was not verified against the DNA. TRBV12-1 is a recognized pseudogene. The CDR3 extends over 16 amino acids.

V and J are TRBV28 and TRBJ2-7, with D perhaps TRBD2 (5 bases). The germline gives CDR1 MDHEN, CDR2 SYDVKM. The CDR3 length is 14 residues. V shed 3 bases and J shed 2 bases, with 11 bases lying between them. In DNA form, the CDR3 reads TGTGCCAGCAGTTTTCCCGGGGTACCCTACGAGCAGTACTTC. Translated: CASSFPGVPYEQYF.

The chain recombines TRBV7-9 with TRBJ2-7, with 7 positions matching TRBD1. This CDR3 has 16 residues. J was trimmed by 0 bases and V by 5 bases; bases with no gene match: 10. Germline CDR1 SEHNR, CDR2 FQNEAQ (reference sequence). The CDR3 DNA sequence: TGTGCCAGCAGCAACAGGGGCCAGGGAAGCTCCTACGAGCAGTACTTC. It yields the protein CASSNRGQGSSYEQYF.